This entry describes one T cell receptor (beta chain). This clonotype was seen more than once but under ten times. Its target antigen remains unknown. Nothing much larger sits one base from this clone, and base qualities are not available. Systemically healthy Caucasian individuals from Russia, approximately 39 in total and aged roughly 6 to 95 years, were included as donors. Each donor gave roughly 11 milliliters of peripheral blood, drawn into EDTA-treated Vacutainer tubes. Ficoll-Paque density-gradient centrifugation was used to isolate PBMCs, with at least 6 million per sample. Trizol reagent was used to extract total RNA from the PBMCs, yielding at least 5.5 micrograms per sample. For every donor, an aliquot of PBMCs went through flow cytometry to measure the percentages of naive CD45RAhigh/CD27high T cells. The data derive from a study of blood T cells in healthy people across ages (dated by TCRdb to about 2015). Concerning the study at large: In model experiments, roughly one uniquely barcoded TCR beta cDNA molecule per two T cells was captured by template switching. Age-related changes in TCR beta repertoire diversity were measured in the study by deep sequencing normalized with unique cDNA molecular identifiers. The donors were split into four age groups: young (average around 15 years), middle-aged (39), aged (more than 60) and long-lived (roughly 80). To avoid experimental bias, donors of different ages were randomly spread across the sequencing lanes. Two additional independent replicas of 1 million unique cDNA reads from the same blood draw were analyzed for two donors (one aged 18 to 29 and one aged 80 or older). Broader findings and caveats from the paper: Because donor CMV infection status was unknown, age-related changes in expanded clonotypes were potentially confounded. The long-lived group showed more naive CD4+ T cells, fewer expanded clones and increased TCR diversity than the aged group, suggesting age selection. Estimates of total diversity from one million sequenced T cells were regarded as lower bounds and underestimates. Bulk unsorted PBMC profiling prevented conclusive comparison of naive and antigen-experienced compartments. Observed TCR beta diversity per million T cells fell roughly linearly with age, and a significant reduction was already apparent by age around 40. Observed TCR beta diversity correlated strongly with the percentage of naive T cells measured by flow cytometry.

Library preparation used 5' RACE. The data were produced on an Illumina HiSeq 2500. The second PCR ran for about 6 to 12 cycles and used a J-beta primer mix along with a sample-barcoded 5' primer. A template-switch 5' adaptor carrying 12 random nucleotides introduced a unique molecular identifier onto each TCR beta cDNA molecule. Each sample yielded at least 2.5 million CDR3-containing paired-end reads. First-strand cDNA synthesis was performed from all RNA using the Mint cDNA synthesis kit, with priming by a TRBC-specific oligonucleotide. Following uracil-DNA glycosylase treatment, all cDNA underwent a first 18-cycle PCR with the universal primers M1SS and BC2_uni_R. The source study handled its data this way. Each sample was normalized by randomly selecting 1 million high-quality reads, each carrying a distinct molecular identifier. Reads with shared molecular identifiers were discarded instead of being binned into consensus sequences. MiTCR, with a Q25 quality threshold and the strictest error-elimination algorithm, was used for CDR3 identification, clonotype clustering and error correction. A nonparametric unseen species model using Euler transformation provided a lower-bound estimate of total TCR beta diversity. TCRdb took the public reads, trimmed them with fastp at Q25, ran MiXCR for clone calling and kept in-frame beta chains. CDR3 protein duplicates are merged, each entry listing the most common genes and DNA. TCRdb, not the authors, supplied the V and J calls. This sample lists around 800,000 distinct CDR3 sequences; roughly 46% were detected once. The ten top clones hold 15% to 20% of the sample.

The CDR3 numbers 17 residues from cysteine through phenylalanine. The CDR3 DNA has 51 bases and is translated from base 1. The germline V gene (reference sequence) gives CDR1 as LGHDT and CDR2 as YNNKEL. Relative to germline, V is missing 2 bases and J is missing 8 bases, with 11 bases of the junction outside any gene match. Sequencing input: blood. The source is a man at least 80 years old in good health. The V gene is TRBV3-1 and the J gene is TRBJ1-6, and 8 junction bases match TRBD1. The bases are TGTGCCAGCAGCCAATCGGTTCCTACAGGGGGTGATTCACCCCTCCACTTT. Its protein product is CASSQSVPTGGDSPLHF. Reference TRBV3-1 and TRBJ1-6 proteins supply the regions before and after the CDR3; the full variable domain is: DTAVSQTPKYLVTQMGNDKSIKCEQNLGHDTMYWYKQDSKKFLKIMFSYNNKELIINETVPNRFSPKSPDKAHLNLHINSLELGDSAVYFCASSQSVPTGGDSPLHFGNGTRLTVT.